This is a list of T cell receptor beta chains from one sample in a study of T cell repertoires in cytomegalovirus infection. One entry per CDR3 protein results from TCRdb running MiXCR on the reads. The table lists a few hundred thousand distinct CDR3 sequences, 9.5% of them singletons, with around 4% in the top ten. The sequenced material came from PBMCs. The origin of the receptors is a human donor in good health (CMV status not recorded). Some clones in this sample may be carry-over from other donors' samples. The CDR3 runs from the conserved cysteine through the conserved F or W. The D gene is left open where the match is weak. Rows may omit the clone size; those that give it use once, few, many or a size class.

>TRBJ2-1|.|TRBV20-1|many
CSASPYSTYNEQFF
TGCAGTGCTAGTCCCTACTCGACGTACAATGAGCAGTTCTTC
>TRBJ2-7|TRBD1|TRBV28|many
CASRPTGSYEQYF
TGTGCCAGCAGACCGACAGGGTCCTACGAGCAGTACTTC
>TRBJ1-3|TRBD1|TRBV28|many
CASNFPDRDIYF
TGTGCCAGCAATTTCCCGGACAGGGACATATATTTT
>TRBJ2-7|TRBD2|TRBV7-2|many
CASSRSLAGGNEQYF
TGTGCCAGCAGCCGATCACTAGCGGGTGGCAACGAGCAGTACTTC
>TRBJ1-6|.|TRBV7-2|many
CASSTGTRGNSPLHF
TGTGCCAGCAGTACCGGGACGAGGGGGAATTCACCCCTCCACTTT
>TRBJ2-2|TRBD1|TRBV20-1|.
CSVQQGAGGELFF
TGCAGTGTCCAACAGGGGGCTGGCGGGGAGCTGTTTTTT
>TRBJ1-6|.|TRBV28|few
CASKEEDSPLHF
TGTGCCAGCAAGGAGGAGGATTCACCCCTCCACTTT
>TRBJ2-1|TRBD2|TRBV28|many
CASSLSPSGSSYNEQFF
TGTGCCAGCAGCCTCAGTCCTAGCGGGAGCTCCTACAATGAGCAGTTCTTC
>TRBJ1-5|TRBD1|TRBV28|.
CASSHTRTGKFSQPQHF
TGTGCCAGCAGTCACACTCGGACAGGGAAGTTCTCTCAGCCCCAGCATTTT
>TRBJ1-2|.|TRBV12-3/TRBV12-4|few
CASSILDQGGYTF
TGTGCCAGCAGTATACTAGACCAGGGTGGCTACACCTTC
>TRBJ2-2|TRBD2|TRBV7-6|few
CASSSSGLTGELFF
TGTGCCAGCAGCTCCTCGGGACTAACCGGGGAGCTGTTTTTT
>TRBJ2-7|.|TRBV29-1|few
CSVATGGTYEQYF
TGCAGCGTGGCCACAGGAGGGACCTACGAGCAGTACTTC
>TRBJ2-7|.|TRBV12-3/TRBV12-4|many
CASSPPDSRYEQYF
TGTGCCAGCAGTCCCCCGGACAGCCGCTACGAGCAGTACTTC
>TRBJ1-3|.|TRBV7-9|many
CASRSGSGGNTIYF
TGTGCCAGCAGGAGTGGGTCAGGAGGAAACACCATATATTTT
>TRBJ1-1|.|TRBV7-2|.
CASSAHRVSYTEAFF
TGTGCCAGCAGCGCCCACAGGGTGAGTTACACTGAAGCTTTCTTT
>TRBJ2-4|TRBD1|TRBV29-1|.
CSVVDRATKNIQYF
TGCAGCGTTGTGGACAGGGCGACCAAAAACATTCAGTACTTC
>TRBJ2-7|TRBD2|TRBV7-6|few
CASSLEGSGSSEQYF
TGTGCCAGCAGCTTAGAAGGTAGCGGGAGTTCCGAGCAGTACTTC
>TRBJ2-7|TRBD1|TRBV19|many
CASSKRQGYEQYF
TGTGCCAGTAGTAAAAGACAGGGCTACGAGCAGTACTTC
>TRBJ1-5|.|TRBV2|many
CASNGGYDNQPQHF
TGTGCCAGCAATGGGGGTTACGACAATCAGCCCCAGCATTTT
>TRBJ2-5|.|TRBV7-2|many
CASSPMGTQYF
TGTGCCAGCAGCCCAATGGGGACCCAGTACTTC
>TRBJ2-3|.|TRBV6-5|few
CASSYTRGDTQYF
TGTGCCAGCAGTTACACGAGAGGAGATACGCAGTATTTT
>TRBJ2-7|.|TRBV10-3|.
CAIGSGPAGDNYEQYF
TGTGCCATCGGGTCTGGACCGGCGGGGGACAACTACGAGCAGTACTTC
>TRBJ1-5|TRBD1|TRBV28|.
CASLTPLGTGGPNQPQHF
TGTGCCAGCCTAACTCCGCTCGGGACAGGGGGACCTAATCAGCCCCAGCATTTT
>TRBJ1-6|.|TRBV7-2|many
CASSRINSPLHF
TGTGCCAGCAGCCGAATCAATTCACCCCTCCACTTT
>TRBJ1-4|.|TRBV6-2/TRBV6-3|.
CASSYSTALMKELFF
TGTGCCAGCAGTTACTCGACAGCTCTAATGAAGGAACTGTTTTTT
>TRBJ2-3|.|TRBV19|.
CASSLLSSLSDTQYF
TGTGCCAGTAGTCTTCTCTCATCATTGTCCGATACGCAGTATTTT
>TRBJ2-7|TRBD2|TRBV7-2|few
CASSFSGTSGSYEQYF
TGTGCCAGCAGCTTCTCCGGGACTAGCGGGAGTTACGAGCAGTACTTC
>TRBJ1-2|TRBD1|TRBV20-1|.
CSATYPQGNYGYTF
TGCAGTGCTACTTACCCACAGGGGAACTATGGCTACACCTTC
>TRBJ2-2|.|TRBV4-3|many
CASSQVFGGGPLSGELFF
TGCGCCAGCAGCCAAGTCTTTGGGGGGGGGCCTTTGAGCGGGGAGCTGTTTTTT
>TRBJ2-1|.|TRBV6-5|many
CASSYVHEQFF
TGTGCCAGCAGTTACGTGCATGAGCAGTTCTTC
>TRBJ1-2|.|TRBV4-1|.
CASSHGGHTYGYTF
TGCGCCAGCAGCCATGGTGGACATACTTATGGCTACACCTTC
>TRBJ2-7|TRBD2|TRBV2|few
CASTLTSGVPYEQYF
TGTGCCAGCACTCTGACTAGCGGGGTTCCCTACGAGCAGTACTTC
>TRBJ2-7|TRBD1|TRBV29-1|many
CSVESGTGNEQYF
TGCAGCGTTGAGTCCGGGACAGGGAACGAGCAGTACTTC
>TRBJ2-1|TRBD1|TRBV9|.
CASSISGTGRNPTEQFF
TGTGCCAGCAGCATATCCGGGACAGGGAGAAACCCTACGGAGCAGTTCTTC
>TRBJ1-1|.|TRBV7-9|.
CASSLQGSSSEAFF
TGTGCCAGCAGCTTACAGGGATCCAGCAGTGAAGCTTTCTTT
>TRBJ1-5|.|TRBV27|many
CASTTGLRFSNQPQHF
TGTGCCAGCACAACTGGCTTACGTTTCTCGAATCAGCCCCAGCATTTT
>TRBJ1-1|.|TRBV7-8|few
CASSKTGNTEAFF
TGTGCCAGCAGCAAGACCGGGAACACTGAAGCTTTCTTT
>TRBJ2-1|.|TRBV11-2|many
CASSLRGSGRPEQFF
TGTGCCAGCAGCTTAAGAGGCTCGGGGCGCCCTGAGCAGTTCTTC